This record looks at one T cell receptor (beta chain) sequence and its context. This clone was picked up a small number of times. Its antigen has not been determined. No base quality values were provided; no much bigger clone lies one nucleotide off. These data come from a study of blood T cell repertoires in COVID-19 (dated by TCRdb to the early 2020s). Looking at the study overall: Samples covering the acute and convalescent phases of COVID-19 were provided by collaborators in the United States, Italy and Spain. Sample metadata almost always included a de-identified subject ID, COVID-19 status, age in years and sex. HLA class I and class II types, where available, came from metadata supplied by the sample provider rather than from assay-based typing. The dataset comprised deeply sampled blood TCRbeta repertoires from subjects exposed to, actively infected with, or recovered from COVID-19. The repertoires were released in a freely available public database intended as a resource for research on the immune response to SARS-CoV-2. The samples were drawn from two sources: the first 160 participants of the ongoing ImmuneRACE study, and over 950 subjects contributed by 6 global collaborators. The material from the prospective study consisted of cDNA or gDNA derived from T cells, B-cell-depleted T cells, or PBMCs.

Collaborating institutions collected whole blood in K2EDTA tubes following their own protocols. For TCRbeta analysis, collaborator samples were shipped as frozen whole blood, as isolated PBMCs, or as DNA extracted from either sample type. The immunoSEQ Assay, a bias-controlled multiplex PCR, was used to amplify TCRbeta CDR3 regions from genomic DNA. Per the original workflow: The number of nucleated cells in each sample was estimated from the amplification of reference gene primers within the assay. To quantify the absolute abundance of each unique TCRbeta CDR3 rearrangement, sequence reads were collapsed and filtered. For each sample, productive Simpson clonality was calculated by taking the square root of Simpson's diversity index across productive rearrangements. Sourced from immuneACCESS, this table was stored by TCRdb with only in-frame sequences that have V and J called. A share of the clones is absent; for the studies checked, an unresolved V gene accounts for under half, and the remainder has no known explanation. The D gene and trimming were derived from the DNA, and the V and J assignments and clone size from that table. For this sample there are 90,000 to 140,000 clones; 81% appear just once. The top ten constitute approximately 10% of the sample.

General findings and caveats noted by the study authors: Clinical and demographic metadata were provided uncurated, with the amount varying by source and participant.

The junction shows trimming of 1 base on V and 3 bases on J, plus 12 bases between the germline ends. The CDR3, from cysteine to phenylalanine, totals 15 residues. Only the CDR3 part of the read is kept: 45 bases, read in frame from the first base. The germline V gene gives CDR1 as SNHLY and CDR2 as FYNNEI. The sample consisted of peripheral blood. The chain is made from TRBV2 and TRBJ1-2, and possibly TRBD1, on 5 matching bases. This receptor was obtained from a woman aged 70 to 79 with acute or convalescent COVID-19. The nucleotide sequence is TGTGCCAGCAGTGAAGGCAGGGCCTGGGACTATGGCTACACCTTC. This encodes CASSEGRAWDYGYTF.